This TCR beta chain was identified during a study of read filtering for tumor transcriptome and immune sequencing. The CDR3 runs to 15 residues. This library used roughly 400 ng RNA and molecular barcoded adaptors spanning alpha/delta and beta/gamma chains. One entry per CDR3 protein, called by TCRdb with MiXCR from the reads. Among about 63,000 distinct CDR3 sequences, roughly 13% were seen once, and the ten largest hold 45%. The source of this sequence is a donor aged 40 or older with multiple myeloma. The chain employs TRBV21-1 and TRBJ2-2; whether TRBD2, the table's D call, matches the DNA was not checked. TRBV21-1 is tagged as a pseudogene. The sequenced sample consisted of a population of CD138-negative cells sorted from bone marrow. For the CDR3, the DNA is TGTGCCAGCAGCAATAGGGCCCACCGGCCCGGGGAGCTGTTTTTT. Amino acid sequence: CASSNRAHRPGELFF.